One and the same sample provided the 27 T cell receptor beta chains below, sequenced in a study of blood T cell repertoires in COVID-19. This table comes from immunoSEQ multiplex PCR, and its TCRdb copy is limited to in-frame clones, with some not included. The data hold 72,000 or so clones, with 85% to 90% observed a single time. Material: peripheral blood. Every receptor here comes from a woman aged 80 or older with active or convalescent COVID-19.

This chain connects TRBV19 to TRBJ1-1; tentatively, D is TRBD1 (5 bases). Trimming removed 6 bases from V and 1 base from J, with 9 bases in between. The CDR3 spans 13 residues. Germline lookup yields CDR1 LNHDA and CDR2 SQIVND (reference sequence). The CDR3 DNA follows: TGTGCCAGTAGATACGACAGGAACACTGAAGCTTTCTTT. Protein sequence: CASRYDRNTEAFF.

The CDR3 DNA reads as TGTGCCAGCAGGAGACGGGAAAACTCCTACGAGCAGTACTTC. It specifies CASRRRENSYEQYF. This chain uses TRBV27 with TRBJ2-7; weak D call: TRBD2 (5 bases). Trimming removed 6 bases at V and 0 bases at J, with 12 bases between. There are 14 residues in the CDR3. The V gene's germline CDR1 is MNHEY and CDR2 SMNVEV (reference sequence).

The chain recombines TRBV6-1 with TRBJ1-5, with D unresolved. The CDR3 is 16 residues long. V was shortened by 3 bases and J by 4 bases, with 16 bases between the two germline ends. Per germline, CDR1 MNHNS and CDR2 SASEGT. The CDR3 DNA reads as TGTGCCAGCAGTGAGTTTGGTGCTAGGACTAATCAGCCCCAGCATTTT. This codes for CASSEFGARTNQPQHF.

The chain links TRBV21-1 to TRBJ2-3; TRBD1, the table's D call, was not compared with the DNA. TRBV21-1 is recorded as a pseudogene. The CDR3 covers 14 residues. As DNA, the CDR3 is TGTGCCAGCAGTGGGTGGCAGGGATCAGATACGCAGTATTTT. Its translation is CASSGWQGSDTQYF.

This clone was detected only once. CDR3 nucleotide sequence: TGTGCCAGCAGCGGCCATGCAGGCCGGAAAGCGGGAGATACGCAGTATTTT. Amino acid sequence: CASSGHAGRKAGDTQYF. The rearrangement links TRBV28 to TRBJ2-3; D is possibly TRBD2 (6 bases). V was cut by 6 bases and J by 5 bases, with 24 bases left in between. The CDR3 has 17 residues. CDR1 is MDHEN and CDR2 is SYDVKM in the germline V gene.

The chain couples TRBV4-2 to TRBJ1-1; the D is unclear. The germline CDR1 and CDR2 sequences are LGHNA and YNFKEQ. V lost 5 bases and J lost 1, with 20 bases in between. The CDR3 covers 17 residues. The CDR3, as DNA: TGTGCCAGCAGCAATCGGGGAAGATCTCCACAGAACACTGAAGCTTTCTTT. It is translated as CASSNRGRSPQNTEAFF.

This clone was seen just once. Here the CDR3 DNA reads TGTGCCAGTAGTATTGTCGCTAGCGGGGGGCAAGATACGCAGTATTTT. Translating it yields CASSIVASGGQDTQYF. The chain employs TRBV19 and TRBJ2-3; 11 bases are shared with TRBD2. The CDR3 is made up of 16 amino acids. After removal of 3 bases from V and 5 bases from J, the junction contained 7 bases not matched to a gene. Germline assignment: CDR1 LNHDA and CDR2 SQIVND (reference sequence).

The V and J genes are TRBV7-2 and TRBJ2-3, with 9 bases aligning to TRBD2. This CDR3 contains 16 residues. V shed 4 bases and J 2 bases; nucleotides not matched to a gene: 7. The germline CDR1 and CDR2 sequences are SGHTA and FQGNSA. The CDR3, as DNA: TGTGCCAGCAGCTCAAACCTAGCGGGAACCACAGATACGCAGTATTTT. It encodes CASSSNLAGTTDTQYF.

This chain connects TRBV27 to TRBJ1-1; the match to TRBD1 covers 9 bases. Germline CDR1 MNHEY, CDR2 SMNVEV (reference sequence). This CDR3 comprises 15 residues. The junction had 12 bases not matched to a gene; V was cut back by 4 bases and J by 9 bases. The CDR3 sequence: CASSSRTDRGVKAFF. The CDR3 region has the DNA TGTGCCAGCAGTTCAAGAACGGACAGGGGTGTGAAAGCTTTCTTT.

The V gene is TRBV19, the J gene TRBJ2-1; weak D call: TRBD1 (5 bases). V was shortened by 5 bases and J by 3 bases, with 11 bases between the two germline ends. This CDR3 has 14 residues. Per the germline V gene, CDR1 is LNHDA and CDR2 is SQIVND (reference sequence). CDR3 coding DNA: TGTGCCAGTAGTCCACAGGAGAACTACAATGAGCAGTTCTTC. It yields the protein CASSPQENYNEQFF.

This clone was counted a single time. The chain carries TRBV15 and TRBJ1-2; the D gene is possibly TRBD1 (5 bases). V was pared by 0 bases and J by 4 bases, with 12 bases between. CDR3 length: 15 amino acids. CDR1 is LNHNV and CDR2 is YYDKDF in the germline V gene (reference sequence). CDR3 nucleotide sequence: TGTGCCACCAGCAGAGATGAAGACAGCCCCTATGGCTACACCTTC. It translates to CATSRDEDSPYGYTF. Full variable domain (rest looked up from reference TRBV15 and TRBJ1-2): DAMVIQNPRYQVTQFGKPVTLSCSQTLNHNVMYWYQQKSSQAPKLLFHYYDKDFNNEADTPDNFQSRRPNTSFCFLDIRSPGLGDTAMYLCATSRDEDSPYGYTFGSGTRLTVV.

The genes are TRBV19 and TRBJ1-2; 10 positions match TRBD1. Germline V lookup: CDR1 LNHDA, CDR2 SQIVND (reference sequence). This CDR3 has 15 amino acids. J lost 2 bases, V lost 3 bases, and 3 bases had no gene match. CDR3 sequence reads: CASSIPGQGNYGYTF. The CDR3 region has the DNA TGTGCCAGTAGTATTCCGGGACAGGGGAACTATGGCTACACCTTC. Based on the CDR3 plus reference TRBV19 and TRBJ1-2, the full variable domain is DGGITQSPKYLFRKEGQNVTLSCEQNLNHDAMYWYRQDPGQGLRLIYYSQIVNDFQKGDIAEGYSVSREKKESFPLTVTSAQKNPTAFYLCASSIPGQGNYGYTFGSGTRLTVV.

A single count supports this clone. The V call is TRBV27, the J call TRBJ2-3; D gene uncertain. Germline V CDR1 and CDR2: MNHEY, SMNVEV (reference sequence). CDR3 length: 13 amino acids. Trimming stripped 6 bases from V and 0 bases from J, with 7 bases between. The CDR3 DNA is TGTGCCAGCAGGACTTGGAGCACAGATACGCAGTATTTT. It specifies CASRTWSTDTQYF.

This clone was picked up one time. The CDR3 nucleotides are TGTGCCAGTAGTATGGGGACAGGGAGGAGCAATCAGCCCCAGCATTTT. Translating it yields CASSMGTGRSNQPQHF. The gene calls are TRBV19 and TRBJ1-5; 9 nucleotides match TRBD1. The junction had 4 bases not matched to a gene; V was cut back by 3 bases and J by 1 base. From germline, CDR1 is LNHDA and CDR2 SQIVND (reference sequence). CDR3 length equals 16 residues.

The rearrangement uses TRBV5-6 and TRBJ2-1; a weak D match, TRBD1 (6 bases). The CDR3 has 16 residues. Germline V lookup: CDR1 SGHDT, CDR2 YYEEEE. The V and J ends lost 1 base and 5 bases respectively, with 16 bases between them. The CDR3 DNA reads TGTGCCAGCAGCTTGTACAGGGCGAGGCAAAACAATGAGCAGTTCTTC. Protein: CASSLYRARQNNEQFF. The whole variable domain, filled in from reference TRBV5-6 and TRBJ2-1, reads DAGVTQSPTHLIKTRGQQVTLRCSPKSGHDTVSWYQQALGQGPQFIFQYYEEEERQRGNFPDRFSGHQFPNYSSELNVNALLLGDSALYLCASSLYRARQNNEQFFGPGTRLTVL.

The CDR3 sequence: CASSSHSDRPSSGNTIYF. In DNA form, the CDR3 reads TGTGCCAGCAGTTCCCACTCGGACAGGCCCAGCTCTGGAAACACCATATATTTT. The rearrangement links TRBV28 to TRBJ1-3; the match to TRBD1 covers 7 bases. There are 18 residues in the CDR3. The V segment lost 4 bases and the J segment 0 bases; nucleotides outside the gene matches: 12. CDR1 is MDHEN, CDR2 SYDVKM, per germline.

J is TRBJ2-5 and V is TRBV2, with TRBD1 matching over 10 bases. CDR1 and CDR2 from the germline V gene are SNHLY and FYNNEI. The CDR3 runs to 18 residues. V lost 0 bases to trimming and J lost 5 bases; unmatched junction nucleotides: 12. The CDR3 sequence: CASSEAPRTGGITETQYF. For the CDR3, the DNA is TGTGCCAGCAGTGAAGCACCCCGGACAGGGGGAATTACCGAGACCCAGTACTTC.

The chain employs TRBV7-6 and TRBJ2-5; D is undetermined. The CDR3 spans 15 residues. Looked up from germline, CDR1 is SGHVS and CDR2 is FNYEAQ. V gave up 5 bases and J gave up 5 bases, with 18 bases separating them. CDR3 amino acids: CASSPPVGVGETQYF. CDR3 DNA sequence: TGTGCCAGCAGCCCTCCCGTTGGAGTTGGGGAGACCCAGTACTTC.

V and J are TRBV20-1 and TRBJ2-7; D possibly uses TRBD1 or TRBD2 (5 bases each). Trimming removed 3 bases from V and 5 bases from J, with 14 bases in between. Looked up from germline, CDR1 is DFQATT and CDR2 is SNEGSKA (reference sequence). This CDR3 has 13 amino acids. This chain's CDR3 is CSASGAGPDEQYF. The CDR3, as DNA: TGCAGTGCTAGTGGGGCGGGCCCGGACGAGCAGTACTTC.

This chain joins TRBV18 and TRBJ1-1, with D maybe TRBD1 (6 bases). The CDR3 contains 16 residues. Germline V gene data show CDR1 as KGHSH and CDR2 as LQKENI. V was trimmed by 4 bases and J by 4 bases, leaving 19 bases between them. The CDR3 region has the DNA TGTGCCAGCTCACAAATTTTTCTCAGGGGAAGCACTGAAGCTTTCTTT. It is translated as CASSQIFLRGSTEAFF.

The V call is TRBV2, the J call TRBJ2-5; possible D gene TRBD2, 5 bases. Germline V gene lookup returns CDR1 SNHLY and CDR2 FYNNEI. V was shortened by 8 bases and J by 4 bases, with 14 bases between the two germline ends. The length of the CDR3 is 13 residues. The CDR3 is CASFSGYIETQYF. CDR3 nucleotide sequence: TGTGCCAGCTTTTCGGGGTATATAGAGACCCAGTACTTC.

V and J are TRBV28 and TRBJ2-1, with 8 nucleotides matching TRBD2. The junction had 22 bases not matched to a gene; V was cut back by 4 bases and J by 14 bases. CDR1 MDHEN and CDR2 SYDVKM come from the germline V gene. The CDR3 totals 17 residues. The CDR3 reads CASSYFTPGAGGYLEFF. In nucleotides, the CDR3 is TGTGCCAGCAGTTACTTTACGCCCGGGGCGGGGGGCTATTTGGAGTTCTTC.

This clone was seen once. The chain has TRBV3-1 (or the pseudogene TRBV3-2) and TRBJ1-3, with D possibly being TRBD1 (5 bases). The CDR3 has 14 amino acids. From germline, CDR1 is LGHDT and CDR2 YNNKEL (reference sequence). The V end lost 8 bases, the J end lost 4 bases, and 15 bases lay between the germline ends. Here the CDR3 DNA reads TGTGCCAGCGCGCCGGGGGGAGTGGGAAACACCATATATTTT. The encoded protein is CASAPGGVGNTIYF.

The CDR3 is CAISEFGTGVTDTQYF. In DNA form, the CDR3 reads TGTGCCATCAGTGAGTTTGGGACAGGGGTCACAGATACGCAGTATTTT. The chain uses TRBV10-3 and TRBJ2-3; TRBD1 aligns across 10 bases. The CDR3 runs 16 residues. Germline trimming cut 1 base from V and 2 bases from J; bases unmatched to any gene: 3. The germline gives CDR1 ENHRY, CDR2 SYGVKD.

The chain has TRBV27 and TRBJ1-2; 7 nucleotides line up with TRBD1. With 7 bases clipped from V and 0 bases from J, the junction kept 23 bases outside the gene matches. The germline CDR1 and CDR2 sequences are MNHEY and SMNVEV (reference sequence). This CDR3 has 20 amino acids. CDR3 sequence reads: CASTLLPPGQPKRANYGYTF. CDR3 nucleotides: TGTGCCAGCACCTTATTGCCCCCGGGACAGCCGAAACGGGCTAACTATGGCTACACCTTC.

This clone was seen a handful of times. The chain couples TRBV10-3 to TRBJ2-1, with 10 bases aligning to TRBD2. Germline CDR1 is ENHRY and CDR2 is SYGVKD. The CDR3 spans 17 residues. J was trimmed by 7 bases and V by 5 bases; bases with no gene match: 14. The CDR3 nucleotides read TGTGCCATCAGTCAGACGGTAGCGGGGGGCGGGCCTAATGAGCAGTTCTTC. As protein: CAISQTVAGGGPNEQFF.

This sequence joins TRBV6-6 and TRBJ1-5, with 8 bases lining up with TRBD1. V shed 5 bases, J shed 7 bases, and the junction held 4 bases outside the gene matches. Looked up from germline, CDR1 is MNHNY and CDR2 is SVGAGI (reference sequence). CDR3 length: 13 amino acids. The CDR3 sequence: CASSTRQGQPQHF. The CDR3 DNA reads TGTGCCAGCAGTACAAGACAGGGGCAGCCCCAGCATTTT.